This T cell receptor (beta chain) appears in the sequencing data of a study of blood T cell repertoires in COVID-19. In the original analysis: Nucleated cell counts were estimated from reference gene primer amplification. Clones were read by immunoSEQ multiplex PCR, and TCRdb kept only the in-frame ones, dropping some. That table furnishes V, J and clone size, whereas the DNA furnished D and trimming. Here the sample spans about 74,000 clones, around 86% being singletons. Sequenced sample: peripheral blood. The sequence came from an elderly woman with active or convalescent COVID-19.

The CDR3, as DNA: TGTGCCAGCAGATTCCTTGGGGGGGTGAACACTGAAGCTTTCTTT. The encoded protein is CASRFLGGVNTEAFF. This sequence joins TRBV5-6 and TRBJ1-1; D is possibly TRBD1 (5 bases). V gave up 5 bases and J gave up 0 bases, with 14 bases separating them. The CDR3 extends over 15 amino acids. CDR1 and CDR2 (germline): SGHDT, YYEEEE.